This T cell receptor (beta chain) comes out of a study of graft-versus-host responses after intestinal transplantation. Study details: Transplants given to recipients were multivisceral, liver-intestinal, or isolated intestinal.

Stimulators, 200,000 irradiated and violet-dye-labeled cells, were plated with 200,000 CFSE-labeled responder cells. Findings of the study overall: Levels of circulating GvH clones at their peak were associated with early post-transplant HvG declines. Allografts of patients with graft-donor T cell macrochimerism showed high graft-versus-host to host-versus-graft clone ratios.

Generated by immunoSEQ multiplex PCR, the TCRdb table keeps only in-frame clones and is missing some. The sample shows roughly 9,400 clones, about 32% of them seen only once. The CDR3 extends over 16 amino acids. V gave up 6 bases and J gave up 4 bases; unmatched junction bases: 7. Germline V gene data show CDR1 as SGHVS and CDR2 as FNYEAQ. The clonotype comes from a human patient who received an intestinal transplant. The specimen was alloreactive CD4+ T cells from a mixed lymphocyte reaction culture, collected before intestinal transplant. Subset in this sample: CFSE-low proliferating T cells sorted from approximately 6-day pre-transplant mixed lymphocyte reaction (GvH or HvG direction). The chain employs TRBV7-6 and TRBJ2-7; the match to TRBD2 covers 15 bases. CDR3 DNA: TGTGCCAGCAGACCGGGACTAGCGGGAGGCCTATACGAGCAGTACTTC. Translating gives CASRPGLAGGLYEQYF. The entire variable domain, with the rest obtained from reference TRBV7-6 and TRBJ2-7, is as follows: GAGVSQSPRYKVTKRGQDVALRCDPISGHVSLYWYRQALGQGPEFLTYFNYEAQQDKSGLPNDRFSAERPEGSISTLTIQRTEQRDSAMYRCASRPGLAGGLYEQYFGPGTRLTVT.